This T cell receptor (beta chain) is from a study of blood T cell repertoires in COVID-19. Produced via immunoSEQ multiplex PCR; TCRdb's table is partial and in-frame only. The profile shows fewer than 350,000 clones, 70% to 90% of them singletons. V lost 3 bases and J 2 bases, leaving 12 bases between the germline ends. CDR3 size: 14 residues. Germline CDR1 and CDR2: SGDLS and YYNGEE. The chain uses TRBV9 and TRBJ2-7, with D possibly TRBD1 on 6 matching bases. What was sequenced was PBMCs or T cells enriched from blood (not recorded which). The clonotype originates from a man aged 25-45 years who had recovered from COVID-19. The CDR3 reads CASSARQVAYEQYF. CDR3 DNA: TGTGCCAGCAGCGCCCGACAGGTTGCCTACGAGCAGTACTTC.